This passage covers 23 T cell receptor beta chains from one sample sequenced in a study of OX40 agonist ivuxolimab in advanced cancers. Some clones are missing from TCRdb's copy, which holds only in-frame ones; the method was immunoSEQ multiplex PCR. Of roughly 56,000 clones detected, about 83% appear once; the ten largest clones hold about 2.6%. The specimen was CD4+ or CD8+ T cells sorted from blood, collected in a trial of the OX40 agonist ivuxolimab. These receptors all come from an adult with an advanced solid tumor such as melanoma, head and neck, liver or kidney cancer.

The genes are TRBV6-6 and TRBJ1-5; possible D gene TRBD1, 6 bases. The CDR3 sequence is 15 residues long. V dropped 0 bases and J dropped 4 bases, with 10 bases sitting between them. CDR1 MNHNY and CDR2 SVGAGI come from the germline V gene (reference sequence). CDR3 loop: CASSYSQGRNQPQHF. The CDR3 nucleotides read TGTGCCAGCAGTTACTCTCAGGGGAGGAATCAGCCCCAGCATTTT.

The rearrangement links TRBV28 to TRBJ2-5; TRBD2 aligns across 9 bases. From germline, CDR1 is MDHEN and CDR2 SYDVKM. After removal of 5 bases from V and 5 bases from J, the junction contained 9 bases not matched to a gene. The CDR3 has 15 residues. The DNA of the CDR3 is TGTGCCAGCAGTCCAGCGGGGGGCTTCGGTGAGACCCAGTACTTC. Translating it yields CASSPAGGFGETQYF.

This clone was observed a single time. The chain couples TRBV7-2 to TRBJ1-2; weak D call: TRBD1 (6 bases). CDR1 is SGHTA and CDR2 is FQGNSA in the germline V gene. V gave up 4 bases and J gave up 8 bases, with 17 bases separating them. The CDR3 is 14 residues long. The CDR3 reads CASSSQGTWKGYTF. The CDR3 bases are TGTGCCAGCAGCTCCCAGGGGACGTGGAAAGGCTACACCTTC.

The chain has TRBV5-1 and TRBJ2-2; D remains unclear. The germline V gene has CDR1 SGHRS and CDR2 YFSETQ. V was clipped by 4 bases and J by 3 bases, with 7 bases between them. The CDR3 runs to 13 residues. The CDR3 coding sequence is TGCGCCAGCAGCCTAGGGTACACCGGGGAGCTGTTTTTT. It encodes CASSLGYTGELFF.

This chain uses TRBV6-5 with TRBJ1-5; D is uncertain. The CDR3 is 16 amino acids. The germline V gene encodes CDR1 MNHEY and CDR2 SVGAGI. V dropped 0 bases and J dropped 4 bases, with 13 bases sitting between them. CDR3 in DNA: TGTGCCAGCAGTTACTCGGCCGCGCCTCCGAATCAGCCCCAGCATTTT. This encodes CASSYSAAPPNQPQHF.

The rearrangement links TRBV29-1 to TRBJ2-5, with TRBD1 identical over 10 bases. V was clipped by 4 bases and J by 5 bases; unmatched bases: 7. Germline lookup yields CDR1 SQVTM and CDR2 ANQGSEA. The CDR3 is 14 residues long. DNA for the CDR3: TGCAGCGTTGCTGCGACAGGGGGCTGGGAGACCCAGTACTTC. Translating gives CSVAATGGWETQYF.

The chain links TRBV5-6 to TRBJ1-5; weak D call: TRBD1 (6 bases). Per germline, CDR1 SGHDT and CDR2 YYEEEE. V shed 4 bases and J shed 1 base, with 12 bases lying between them. The CDR3 is made up of 15 amino acids. CDR3 in amino acids: CASSPQGFSNQPQHF. The CDR3 DNA reads as TGTGCCAGCAGCCCACAGGGTTTCAGCAATCAGCCCCAGCATTTT.

The chain is built from TRBV10-1 and TRBJ1-1; no firm D call. Germline V gene data show CDR1 as WNHNN and CDR2 as SYGVQD (reference sequence). The CDR3 has 12 amino acids. V lost 4 bases to trimming and J lost 8 bases, with 11 bases between them. CDR3 sequence: CASSAAPLEAFF. CDR3 nucleotides: TGCGCCAGCAGTGCTGCCCCGCTGGAAGCTTTCTTT.

The chain couples TRBV11-2 to TRBJ1-4; no definite D call. The CDR3 is made up of 17 amino acids. Germline V gene sequence: CDR1 SGHAT, CDR2 FQNNGV. The V end was cut by 2 bases, the J end by 6 bases, with 19 bases between. The CDR3 bases are TGTGCCAGCAGCTTACGGCAGCCCGCATTCGGGGATGAAAAACTGTTTTTT. Translated, it gives CASSLRQPAFGDEKLFF.

The J gene is TRBJ1-4, the V gene TRBV5-1; weak D call: TRBD1 (5 bases). CDR3 length equals 13 residues. Germline V lookup: CDR1 SGHRS, CDR2 YFSETQ. The germline V and J ends were trimmed by 5 bases and 4 bases, with 9 bases remaining between them. The CDR3 sequence is CASRWQGNEKLFF. CDR3 nucleotide sequence: TGCGCCAGCAGGTGGCAGGGTAATGAAAAACTGTTTTTT. The full variable domain, rest sourced from reference TRBV5-1 and TRBJ1-4, is KAGVTQTPRYLIKTRGQQVTLSCSPISGHRSVSWYQQTPGQGLQFLFEYFSETQRNKGNFPGRFSGRQFSNSRSEMNVSTLELGDSALYLCASRWQGNEKLFFGSGTQLSVL.

This clone was seen a single time. This sequence joins TRBV21-1 and TRBJ1-5; the table's TRBD1 call for D was not verified on the DNA. TRBV21-1 is a pseudogene locus. The CDR3 length is 16 residues. The CDR3 nucleotides read TGTGCCAGCAGCAAAAACAGGGGGCGTAGGGATCAGCCCCAGCATTTT. This codes for CASSKNRGRRDQPQHF.

The chain uses TRBV30 and TRBJ2-7; 7 bases are shared with TRBD2. With V trimmed by 4 bases and J by 3 bases, 9 bases remained unmatched. CDR1 and CDR2 from the germline V gene are GTSNPN and SVGIG (reference sequence). This CDR3 contains 14 residues. The CDR3 DNA reads as TGTGCCTGGAAGGCGGCTAGCGGATTCTACGAGCAGTACTTC. This codes for CAWKAASGFYEQYF.

The chain uses TRBV2 and TRBJ2-6, with 7 bases fitting TRBD1. The CDR3 has 17 amino acids. Germline CDR1 is SNHLY and CDR2 is FYNNEI. Germline trimming cut 6 bases from V and 0 bases from J; bases unmatched to any gene: 8. The CDR3 region has the DNA TGTGCCAGCAGGAAAGGGGGCGGAGGCTCTGGGGCCAACGTCCTGACTTTC. Amino acid sequence: CASRKGGGGSGANVLTF.

This clone was detected only once. The genes are TRBV5-4 and TRBJ2-7; perhaps TRBD1 as D (5 bases). Trimming pared 1 base from V and 7 bases from J, leaving 15 bases between. From germline, CDR1 is SGHNT and CDR2 YYREEE (reference sequence). The CDR3 sequence is 14 residues long. The CDR3 protein is CASSLKQVLGEQYF. CDR3 bases: TGTGCCAGCAGCTTGAAACAGGTCCTCGGGGAGCAGTACTTC.

This clone appeared a few times. The DNA for the CDR3 is TGTGCCAGCTCACTTGGGACAGCCAATGAGCAGTTCTTC. This gives the protein CASSLGTANEQFF. The rearrangement links TRBV18 to TRBJ2-1; 7 positions agree with TRBD1. CDR3 length: 13 residues. The V gene end was trimmed by 4 bases and the J gene end by 6 bases; junction bases not matched to a gene: 3. Germline values: CDR1 KGHSH, CDR2 LQKENI.

The chain is built from TRBV6-5 and TRBJ1-6; D is undetermined. Germline values: CDR1 MNHEY, CDR2 SVGAGI. The V gene lost 0 bases and the J gene lost 8 bases, with 11 bases spanning the gap. This CDR3 comprises 15 residues. In nucleotides, the CDR3 is TGTGCCAGCAGTTACTCGAAGCCAGGTGATTCACCCCTCCACTTT. It specifies CASSYSKPGDSPLHF.

Regarding this clone: Different DNA sequences within this sample yield the same CDR3. The V call is TRBV30, the J call TRBJ2-3, with 7 bases aligning to TRBD2. J gave up 1 base and V 0 bases, and 1 base lay outside the gene matches. This CDR3 region has 14 residues. The V gene's germline CDR1 is GTSNPN and CDR2 SVGIG (reference sequence). The CDR3 spells CAWSVAGGTDTQYF. The CDR3 coding sequence is TGTGCCTGGAGTGTTGCGGGGGGCACAGATACGCAGTATTTT.

The J gene is TRBJ2-1, the V gene TRBV9; weak D call: TRBD2 (5 bases). V was shortened by 2 bases and J by 0 bases, with 9 bases between the two germline ends. CDR1 SGDLS and CDR2 YYNGEE come from the germline V gene. The CDR3 loop spans 15 amino acids. CDR3 in DNA: TGTGCCAGCAGCGTCTCGGGGAGCTCCTACAATGAGCAGTTCTTC. Translation gives CASSVSGSSYNEQFF.

This clone turned up a few times. The gene calls are TRBV2 and TRBJ1-5, with a weak D call TRBD1 (6 bases). Trimming took off 6 bases at V and 2 bases at J, with 8 bases between the two ends. This CDR3 is built from 13 residues. Germline CDR1 SNHLY, CDR2 FYNNEI. The CDR3 DNA reads TGTGCCAGCAGCCGACAGGGCAATCAGCCCCAGCATTTT. Residues: CASSRQGNQPQHF. The whole variable domain, filled in from reference TRBV2 and TRBJ1-5, reads EPEVTQTPSHQVTQMGQEVILRCVPISNHLYFYWYRQILGQKVEFLVSFYNNEISEKSEIFDDQFSVERPDGSNFTLKIRSTKLEDSAMYFCASSRQGNQPQHFGDGTRLSIL.

In this sample, this clone turned up a few times. The rearrangement joins TRBV9 to TRBJ1-6, with 8 bases matching TRBD1. V was clipped by 6 bases and J by 4 bases; unmatched bases: 6. CDR1 SGDLS and CDR2 YYNGEE come from the germline V gene. The CDR3 loop spans 15 amino acids. The chain's CDR3 is CASNTGGGYNSPLHF. CDR3 coding DNA: TGTGCCAGCAACACAGGGGGAGGATATAATTCACCCCTCCACTTT.

The chain carries TRBV5-6 and TRBJ2-3; D tentatively fits TRBD1 or TRBD2 (5 bases each). The CDR3 is 16 amino acids. Trimming took 4 bases from V and 0 from J, leaving 15 bases between them. Per germline, CDR1 SGHDT and CDR2 YYEEEE. The CDR3 bases are TGTGCCAGCAGCCTGAGGGGTGTTTCTAGCACAGATACGCAGTATTTT. It yields the protein CASSLRGVSSTDTQYF.

CDR3 in DNA: TGCGCCAGCAGCTTAGACAGGGTAGATACGCAGTATTTT. It codes for CASSLDRVDTQYF. The chain combines TRBV5-1 with TRBJ2-3; 7 nucleotides match TRBD1. Trimming cost V 2 bases and J 5 bases; bases outside gene matches: 2. The CDR3 sequence is 13 residues long. CDR1 is SGHRS, CDR2 YFSETQ, per germline.

The chain combines TRBV2 with TRBJ1-1; no clear D gene. Trimming cost V 4 bases and J 3 bases, with 9 bases left between them. This CDR3 has 13 amino acids. Germline lookup yields CDR1 SNHLY and CDR2 FYNNEI. In DNA, the CDR3 is TGTGCCAGCAGTGTAGCGGAGGACACTGAAGCTTTCTTT. Amino acid sequence: CASSVAEDTEAFF.